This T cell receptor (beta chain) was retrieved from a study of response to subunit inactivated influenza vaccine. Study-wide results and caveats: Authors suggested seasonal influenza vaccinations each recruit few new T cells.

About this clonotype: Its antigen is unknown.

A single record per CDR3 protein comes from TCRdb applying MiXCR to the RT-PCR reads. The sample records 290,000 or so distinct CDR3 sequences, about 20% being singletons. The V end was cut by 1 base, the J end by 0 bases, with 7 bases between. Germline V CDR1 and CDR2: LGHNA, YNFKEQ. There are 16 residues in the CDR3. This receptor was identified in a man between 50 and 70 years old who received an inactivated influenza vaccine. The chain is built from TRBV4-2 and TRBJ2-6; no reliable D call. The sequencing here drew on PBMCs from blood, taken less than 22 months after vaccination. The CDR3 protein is CASSQGVFSGANVLTF. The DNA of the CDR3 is TGTGCCAGCAGCCAAGGAGTCTTCTCTGGGGCCAACGTCCTGACTTTC.